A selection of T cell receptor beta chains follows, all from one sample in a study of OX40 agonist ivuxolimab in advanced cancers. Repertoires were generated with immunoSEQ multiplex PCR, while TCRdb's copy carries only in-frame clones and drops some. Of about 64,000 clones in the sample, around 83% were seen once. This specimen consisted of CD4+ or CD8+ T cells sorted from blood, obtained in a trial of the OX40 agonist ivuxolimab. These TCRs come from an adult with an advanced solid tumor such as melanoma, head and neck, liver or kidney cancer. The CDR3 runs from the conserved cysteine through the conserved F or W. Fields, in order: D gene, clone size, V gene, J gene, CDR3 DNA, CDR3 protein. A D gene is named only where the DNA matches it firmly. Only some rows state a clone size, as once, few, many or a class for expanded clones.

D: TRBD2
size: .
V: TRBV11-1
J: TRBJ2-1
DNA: TGTGCCAGCAGCCGTTCCGGGGGGGCCTCCGAGCAGTTCTTC
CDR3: CASSRSGGASEQFF

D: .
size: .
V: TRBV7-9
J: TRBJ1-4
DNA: TGTGCAGGGACGGGACGGGCGCTTGAAAAACTGTTTTTT
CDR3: CAGTGRALEKLFF

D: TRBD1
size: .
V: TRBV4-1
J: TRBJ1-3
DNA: TGCGCCAGCAGCCAAGAAGACAGGGCTGGAAACACCATATATTTT
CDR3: CASSQEDRAGNTIYF

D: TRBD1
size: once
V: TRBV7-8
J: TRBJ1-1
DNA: TGTGCCAGCAGCAAAACAGGGGGAAGAACTGAAGCTTTCTTT
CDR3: CASSKTGGRTEAFF

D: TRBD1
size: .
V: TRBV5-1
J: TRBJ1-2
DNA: TGCGCCAGCAGCATTGGACAGGAGGGCTACACCTTC
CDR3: CASSIGQEGYTF

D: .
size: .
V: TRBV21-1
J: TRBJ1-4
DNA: TGTGCCAGCAGCCGACGGGGGCGCTATGAAAAACTGTTTTTT
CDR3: CASSRRGRYEKLFF

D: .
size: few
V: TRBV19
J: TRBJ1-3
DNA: TGTGCCAGTAGTATCTCCGGCTACCGCTCTGGAAACACCATATATTTT
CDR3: CASSISGYRSGNTIYF

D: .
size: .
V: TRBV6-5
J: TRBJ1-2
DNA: TGTGCCAGCCGTGCTAACTATGGCTACACCTTC
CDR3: CASRANYGYTF

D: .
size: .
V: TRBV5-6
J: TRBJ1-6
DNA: TGTGCCAGCAGCCAAGAATCCTCACAGAATTCACCCCTCCACTTT
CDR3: CASSQESSQNSPLHF

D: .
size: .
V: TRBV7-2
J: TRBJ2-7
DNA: TGTGCCAGCAGCCTCTACCCACCCTACGAGCAGTACTTC
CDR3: CASSLYPPYEQYF